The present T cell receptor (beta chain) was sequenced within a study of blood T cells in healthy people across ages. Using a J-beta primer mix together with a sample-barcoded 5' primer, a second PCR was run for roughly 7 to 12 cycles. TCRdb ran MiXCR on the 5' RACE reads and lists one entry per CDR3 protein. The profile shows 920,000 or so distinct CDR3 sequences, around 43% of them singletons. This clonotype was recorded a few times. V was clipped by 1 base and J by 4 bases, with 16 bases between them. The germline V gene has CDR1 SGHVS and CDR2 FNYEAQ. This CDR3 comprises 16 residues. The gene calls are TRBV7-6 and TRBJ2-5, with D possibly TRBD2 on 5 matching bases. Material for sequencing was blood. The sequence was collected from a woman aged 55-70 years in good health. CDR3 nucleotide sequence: TGTGCCAGCAGCTTAGAGTCGATGAGGGTAACAGAGACCCAGTACTTC. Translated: CASSLESMRVTETQYF. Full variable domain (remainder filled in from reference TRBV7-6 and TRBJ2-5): GAGVSQSPRYKVTKRGQDVALRCDPISGHVSLYWYRQALGQGPEFLTYFNYEAQQDKSGLPNDRFSAERPEGSISTLTIQRTEQRDSAMYRCASSLESMRVTETQYFGPGTRLLVL.